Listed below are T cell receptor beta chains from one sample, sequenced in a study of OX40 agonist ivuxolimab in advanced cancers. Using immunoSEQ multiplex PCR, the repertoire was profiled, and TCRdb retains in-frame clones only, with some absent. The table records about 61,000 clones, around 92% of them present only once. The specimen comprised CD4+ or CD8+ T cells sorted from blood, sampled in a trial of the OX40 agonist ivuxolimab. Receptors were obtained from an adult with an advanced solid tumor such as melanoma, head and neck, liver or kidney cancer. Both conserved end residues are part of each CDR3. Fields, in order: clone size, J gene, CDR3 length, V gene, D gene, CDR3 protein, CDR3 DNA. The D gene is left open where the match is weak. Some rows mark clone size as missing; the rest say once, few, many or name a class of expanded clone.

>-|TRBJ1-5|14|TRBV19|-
CASSIWGFEQPQHF
TGTGCCAGTAGTATTTGGGGATTCGAACAGCCCCAGCATTTT
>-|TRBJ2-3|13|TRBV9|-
CASSDLSTDTQYF
TGTGCCAGCAGCGACCTTAGCACAGATACGCAGTATTTT
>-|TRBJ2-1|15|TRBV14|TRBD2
CASSQDGGEGDEQFF
TGTGCCAGCAGCCAAGATGGGGGGGAAGGCGATGAGCAGTTCTTC
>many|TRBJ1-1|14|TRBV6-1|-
CASSEAKGETEAFF
TGTGCCAGCAGTGAAGCAAAGGGGGAGACTGAAGCTTTCTTT
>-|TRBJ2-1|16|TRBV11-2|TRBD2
CASSLSSGDYYNEQFF
TGTGCCAGCAGCCTATCTAGCGGGGACTACTACAATGAGCAGTTCTTC
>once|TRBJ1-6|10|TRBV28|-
CASSGPPLHF
TGTGCCAGCAGCGGACCACCCCTCCACTTT
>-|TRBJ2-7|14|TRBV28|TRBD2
CASSFRGLGNEQYF
TGTGCCAGCAGTTTTCGGGGACTAGGGAACGAGCAGTACTTC
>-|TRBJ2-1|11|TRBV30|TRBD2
CAWTSGIEQFF
TGTGCCTGGACCAGCGGGATTGAGCAGTTCTTC
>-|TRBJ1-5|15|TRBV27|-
CASSFGATLNQPQHF
TGTGCCAGCAGTTTTGGAGCCACCCTCAATCAGCCCCAGCATTTT
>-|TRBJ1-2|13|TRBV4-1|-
CASSQDRSYGYTF
TGCGCCAGCAGCCAAGACAGGTCCTATGGCTACACCTTC
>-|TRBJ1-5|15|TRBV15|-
CATSRVALSNQPQHF
TGTGCCACCAGCAGAGTGGCCCTTAGCAATCAGCCCCAGCATTTT
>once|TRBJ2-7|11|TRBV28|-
CASSGAYEQYF
TGTGCCAGCAGTGGAGCCTACGAGCAGTACTTC
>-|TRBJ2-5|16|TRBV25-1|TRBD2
CASSGGLAGLQETQYF
TGTGCCAGCAGTGGGGGACTAGCGGGCCTCCAAGAGACCCAGTACTTC
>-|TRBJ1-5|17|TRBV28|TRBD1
CASDSYRGTGGRQPQHF
TGTGCCAGCGATAGCTATCGAGGGACAGGGGGGCGTCAGCCCCAGCATTTT
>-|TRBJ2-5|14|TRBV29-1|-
CSVVDWAGLETQYF
TGCAGCGTTGTGGACTGGGCAGGGCTAGAGACCCAGTACTTC
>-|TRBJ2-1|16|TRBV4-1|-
CASSHRSSWGYNEQFF
TGCGCCAGCAGCCACAGGTCTAGCTGGGGGTACAATGAGCAGTTCTTC
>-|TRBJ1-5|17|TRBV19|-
CASSIALDTPSNQPQHF
TGTGCCAGTAGTATTGCTTTGGACACACCTAGCAATCAGCCCCAGCATTTT
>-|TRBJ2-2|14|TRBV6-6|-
CASQGQTNTGELFF
TGTGCCAGCCAGGGCCAAACCAACACCGGGGAGCTGTTTTTT
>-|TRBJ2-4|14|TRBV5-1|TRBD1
CASSSFGTENIQYF
TGCGCCAGCAGCTCTTTCGGGACAGAAAACATTCAGTACTTC
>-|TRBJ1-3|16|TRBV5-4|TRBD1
CASSRDRGMSGNTIYF
TGTGCCAGCAGCAGGGACAGGGGCATGTCTGGAAACACCATATATTTT
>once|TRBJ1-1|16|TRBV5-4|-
CASSPWGGALNTEAFF
TGTGCCAGCAGCCCGTGGGGGGGCGCATTAAACACTGAAGCTTTCTTT
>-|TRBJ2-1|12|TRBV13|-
CASSFTDNEQFF
TGTGCCAGCAGCTTCACGGACAATGAGCAGTTCTTC
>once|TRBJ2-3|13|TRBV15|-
CATSRMPEDTQYF
TGTGCCACCAGCCGTATGCCCGAAGATACGCAGTATTTT
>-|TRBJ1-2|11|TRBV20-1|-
CSARSMAGYTF
TGCAGTGCTAGATCAATGGCTGGCTACACCTTC
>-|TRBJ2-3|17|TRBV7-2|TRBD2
CASSLNPGLAGSDTQYF
TGTGCCAGCAGCTTAAACCCTGGGCTAGCGGGATCAGATACGCAGTATTTT
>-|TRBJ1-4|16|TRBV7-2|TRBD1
CASSSDREGTNEKLFF
TGTGCCAGCAGCTCGGACAGGGAGGGGACTAATGAAAAACTGTTTTTT
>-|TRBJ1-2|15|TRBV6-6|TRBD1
CASSYSDRGGYGYTF
TGTGCCAGCAGTTACTCCGACAGGGGCGGCTATGGCTACACCTTC
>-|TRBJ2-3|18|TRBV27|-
CASSLLGGGDRDADTQYF
TGTGCCAGCAGTTTATTGGGCGGGGGCGATAGGGACGCAGATACGCAGTATTTT
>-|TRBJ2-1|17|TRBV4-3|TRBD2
CASSQSFAGGLSNEQFF
TGCGCCAGCAGCCAAAGTTTTGCGGGGGGGCTCTCCAATGAGCAGTTCTTC
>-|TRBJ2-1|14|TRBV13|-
CASSLPSSYNEQFF
TGTGCCAGCAGCTTACCATCGTCCTACAATGAGCAGTTCTTC
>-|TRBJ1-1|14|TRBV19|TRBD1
CASSTWTGDTEAFF
TGTGCCAGTAGTACCTGGACAGGGGACACTGAAGCTTTCTTT
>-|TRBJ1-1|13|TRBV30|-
CAWSVLRGTEAFF
TGTGCCTGGAGTGTTCTCCGGGGAACTGAAGCTTTCTTT
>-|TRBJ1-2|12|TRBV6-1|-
CASSGVGDGYTF
TGTGCCAGCAGTGGAGTCGGAGACGGCTACACCTTC
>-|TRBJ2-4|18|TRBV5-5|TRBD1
CASSFGTGGGWTKNIQYF
TGTGCCAGCAGCTTTGGGACAGGGGGTGGTTGGACCAAAAACATTCAGTACTTC
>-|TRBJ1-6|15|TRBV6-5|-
CASSYGRGGASPLHF
TGTGCCAGCAGTTACGGACGGGGGGGGGCGTCACCCCTCCACTTT
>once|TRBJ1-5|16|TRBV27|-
CASSLSGRAGNQPQHF
TGTGCCAGCAGTTTATCAGGGAGGGCTGGCAATCAGCCCCAGCATTTT
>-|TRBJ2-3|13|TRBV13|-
CASSLEDTDTQYF
TGTGCCAGCAGCCTAGAGGACACAGATACGCAGTATTTT
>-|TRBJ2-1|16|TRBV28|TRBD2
CASSSDWEAGINEQFF
TGTGCCAGCAGTTCGGACTGGGAAGCGGGGATAAATGAGCAGTTCTTC
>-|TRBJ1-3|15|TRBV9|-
CASSVDGVSGNTIYF
TGTGCCAGCAGCGTAGACGGGGTATCTGGAAACACCATATATTTT
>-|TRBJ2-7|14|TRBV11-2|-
CASSSNTVVGEQYF
TGTGCCAGCAGCTCAAATACAGTAGTCGGCGAGCAGTACTTC
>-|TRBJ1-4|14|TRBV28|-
CASSWYSLGEKLFF
TGTGCCAGCAGTTGGTACAGTCTCGGGGAAAAACTGTTTTTT
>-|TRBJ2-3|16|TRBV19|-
CASSPRASSITDTQYF
TGTGCCAGTAGTCCCCGGGCTAGCTCCATCACAGATACGCAGTATTTT